The clone carrying this T cell receptor (beta chain) was observed a few times. No antigen is known for it. One junction end disagrees with the germline gene, perhaps due to a read error. Library preparation (for TCRbeta) was performed with unique molecular identifiers. TCRdb independently ran MiXCR on the PCR reads; one entry per CDR3 protein. The table shows around 960,000 distinct CDR3 sequences, with about 29% occurring only once. These data originate in a study of T-cell reconstitution after alpha-beta-depleted transplantation in children. General study findings and limits: Newly produced T cells mostly accounted for T-cell counts and diversity one year post-transplant. In some patients, recipient T cells and intrathymic progenitors surviving conditioning explained high day-60 diversity.

CDR1 KGHDR and CDR2 SFDVKD come from the germline V gene. The CDR3 length is 14 residues. The rearrangement links TRBV24-1 to TRBJ2-1; 9 bases line up with TRBD2. The receptor was derived from a boy under three years old who had a stem cell transplant for SCID, so the T cells may come from the graft donor. The sequences come from PBMCs, mostly from graft donor cells, collected 360 days after TCRalphabeta/CD19-depleted stem cell transplant. In DNA, the CDR3 is TGTGCCACCAGTGATGGTATCGCGGGGGGGGCGCGGGTCTTC. Encoded protein: CATSDGIAGGARVF.